These 9 T cell receptor beta chains were all obtained from the same sample, sequenced in a study of blood T cell repertoires in COVID-19. The data were produced by immunoSEQ multiplex PCR, yet TCRdb's version contains in-frame clones alone and is incomplete. This sample has approximately 190,000 clones, with roughly 80% found just once. Sequencing input: peripheral blood. Source of these receptors: a young man with active or convalescent COVID-19.

The CDR3 DNA reads as TGTGCCAGTAGTATGAGCACTCTCGGAAACACCATATATTTT. Translated: CASSMSTLGNTIYF. V is TRBV19 and J is TRBJ1-3; D remains unclear. Per germline, CDR1 LNHDA and CDR2 SQIVND (reference sequence). Trimming took 3 bases from V and 4 from J, leaving 10 bases between them. The CDR3 runs 14 residues.

The chain links TRBV27 to TRBJ2-7; possibly TRBD1 for D (5 bases). The CDR3 sequence is 13 residues long. Trimming took 3 bases from V and 6 from J, leaving 12 bases between them. CDR1 and CDR2 from the germline V gene are MNHEY and SMNVEV (reference sequence). CDR3: CASSFLDSSEQYF. CDR3 bases: TGTGCCAGCAGTTTCCTAGACAGCTCCGAGCAGTACTTC.

The J gene is TRBJ1-2, the V gene TRBV4-1, with a possible D match to TRBD1 (5 bases). The CDR3 loop spans 15 amino acids. Germline V gene data show CDR1 as MGHRA and CDR2 as YSYEKL. Between the trimmed V and J ends, which lost 0 bases and 6 bases, there was a span of 14 bases. CDR3: CASSQESRGVNGYTF. In DNA form, the CDR3 reads TGCGCCAGCAGCCAAGAATCTCGGGGGGTGAATGGCTACACCTTC.

Only a few counts were recorded for this clone. The chain combines TRBV1 with TRBJ2-1; the D call in the table, TRBD2, was not verified against the DNA. TRBV1 is listed as a pseudogene. The CDR3 is made up of 18 amino acids. For the CDR3, the DNA is TGCACCAGCAGCCCCAGGACTAGCGGGCGTAACTCCTACAATGAGCAGTTCTTC. This codes for CTSSPRTSGRNSYNEQFF.

The DNA for the CDR3 is TGTGCCAGCAGCTTATCTCGGCGGGAGAATTGGGAGCAGTACTTC. Its protein is CASSLSRRENWEQYF. The chain combines TRBV7-9 with TRBJ2-7, with 7 nucleotides matching TRBD2. In germline, CDR1 is SEHNR, CDR2 FQNEAQ (reference sequence). The CDR3 contains 15 residues. Trimming cost V 2 bases and J 7 bases; bases outside gene matches: 11.

The rearrangement uses TRBV19 and TRBJ1-2; 10 bases map to TRBD1. Per the germline V gene, CDR1 is LNHDA and CDR2 is SQIVND (reference sequence). J lost 8 bases, V lost 5 bases, and 17 bases had no gene match. This CDR3 has 17 amino acids. CDR3 residues: CASSSLGQGDPRRGYTF. The CDR3 DNA sequence: TGTGCCAGTAGTTCTCTAGGACAGGGGGATCCTCGACGCGGCTACACCTTC.

The chain couples TRBV5-4 to TRBJ1-1; D not certain. Germline V CDR1 and CDR2: SGHNT, YYREEE (reference sequence). This CDR3 is built from 13 residues. Trimming cost V 0 bases and J 1 base, with 4 bases left between them. In nucleotides, the CDR3 is TGTGCCAGCAGCTTGGGAGGGAACACTGAAGCTTTCTTT. This sequence encodes CASSLGGNTEAFF.

V usage is TRBV5-1 and J usage is TRBJ1-4; 7 nucleotides align to TRBD1. This CDR3 spans 13 amino acids. Germline trimming cut 5 bases from V and 4 bases from J; bases unmatched to any gene: 2. Germline V gene sequence: CDR1 SGHRS, CDR2 YFSETQ. CDR3 sequence: CASRQGSNEKLFF. The CDR3 bases are TGCGCCAGCAGACAGGGGAGTAATGAAAAACTGTTTTTT.

This chain links TRBV28 with TRBJ1-2; 8 bases align to TRBD1. CDR1 MDHEN and CDR2 SYDVKM come from the germline V gene. Unmatched junction bases numbered 12, after V lost 5 bases and J lost 4 bases. CDR3 length: 16 residues. The CDR3 spells CASSPPGGGTGYGYTF. For the CDR3, the DNA is TGTGCCAGCAGTCCGCCCGGCGGAGGGACAGGCTATGGCTACACCTTC.